The 21 T cell receptor beta chains in this list originate from one sample, sequenced in a study of blood T cell repertoires in COVID-19. Sequenced by immunoSEQ multiplex PCR; TCRdb stores in-frame clones only, minus some. The profile covers about 110,000 clones, with under 85% appearing a single time and approximately 4.1% taken by the ten largest. The sample taken for sequencing was peripheral blood. Receptors were obtained from a woman in her 70s with acute or convalescent COVID-19.

The CDR3 loop is CASSPTYQGIYTEAFF. The CDR3 DNA is TGTGCCAGCAGCCCGACATACCAGGGAATTTACACTGAAGCTTTCTTT. V is TRBV4-2 and J is TRBJ1-1, with D perhaps matching TRBD1 (5 bases). The CDR3 runs 16 residues. Trimming removed 4 bases at V and 3 bases at J, with 18 bases between. The germline V gene encodes CDR1 LGHNA and CDR2 YNFKEQ.

The gene calls are TRBV7-9 and TRBJ2-3; 13 nucleotides match TRBD2. The CDR3 spans 18 residues. The germline V gene encodes CDR1 SEHNR and CDR2 FQNEAQ (reference sequence). The junction had 12 bases not matched to a gene; V was cut back by 4 bases and J by 5 bases. The CDR3 protein is CASSSSGGLAGFGDTQYF. In DNA form, the CDR3 reads TGTGCCAGCAGCTCTAGTGGGGGACTAGCGGGGTTTGGAGATACGCAGTATTTT.

The chain links TRBV30 to TRBJ2-1, with D possibly being TRBD2 (6 bases). The CDR3 is 12 amino acids. V lost 5 bases and J lost 9, with 14 bases in between. Looked up from germline, CDR1 is GTSNPN and CDR2 is SVGIG (reference sequence). CDR3 residues: CAWAGGRGEQFF. CDR3 DNA: TGTGCCTGGGCAGGAGGGCGAGGTGAGCAGTTCTTC.

The J gene is TRBJ2-3, the V gene TRBV7-3; no firm D call. Germline CDR1 SGHTA, CDR2 FQGTGA. The CDR3 has 13 residues. V lost 0 bases and J 2 bases, leaving 3 bases between the germline ends. The CDR3 region is CASSLTHTDTQYF. CDR3 bases: TGTGCCAGCAGCTTAACCCACACAGATACGCAGTATTTT.

This clone was detected only once. This rearrangement joins TRBV18 to TRBJ1-1; TRBD1 matches 10 bases. Germline assignment: CDR1 KGHSH and CDR2 LQKENI. V shed 3 bases, J shed 1 base, and the junction held 8 bases outside the gene matches. The CDR3 spans 17 residues. Written as DNA, the CDR3 is TGTGCCAGCTCACCGAGACAGGGGGCGAATCGGAACACTGAAGCTTTCTTT. This encodes CASSPRQGANRNTEAFF.

The J gene is TRBJ2-2, the V gene TRBV19, with D tentatively TRBD1 (6 bases). The CDR3 spans 14 residues. Germline-derived CDR1 and CDR2 are LNHDA and SQIVND (reference sequence). Trimming shortened V by 5 bases and J by 6 bases, and 13 bases separated the two germline ends. The DNA for the CDR3 is TGTGCCAGTAGTGGGGGACACCAGGCCGGGGAGCTGTTTTTT. This encodes CASSGGHQAGELFF. Using reference TRBV19 and TRBJ2-2 for the parts outside the CDR3, the full variable domain is DGGITQSPKYLFRKEGQNVTLSCEQNLNHDAMYWYRQDPGQGLRLIYYSQIVNDFQKGDIAEGYSVSREKKESFPLTVTSAQKNPTAFYLCASSGGHQAGELFFGEGSRLTVL.

V gene TRBV7-6 combines with J gene TRBJ2-7; 9 bases are shared with TRBD1. Trimming cost V 1 base and J 5 bases; bases outside gene matches: 6. In germline, CDR1 is SGHVS, CDR2 FNYEAQ. The CDR3 consists of 15 residues. The CDR3 nucleotides read TGTGCCAGCAGCTTAGTACAGGGGGCTGGGGACGAGCAGTACTTC. Encoded protein: CASSLVQGAGDEQYF.

This chain connects TRBV10-3 to TRBJ2-5, with D possibly matching TRBD2 (7 bases). CDR1 ENHRY and CDR2 SYGVKD come from the germline V gene. The V and J ends lost 3 bases and 1 base respectively, with 12 bases between them. The CDR3 has 15 residues. The CDR3 nucleotides are TGTGCCATCAGTGATGTGGGGGGGGCCCAAGAGACCCAGTACTTC. The encoded protein is CAISDVGGAQETQYF.

The chain uses TRBV11-2 and TRBJ1-1; TRBD1 matches at 7 bases. The CDR3 spans 13 residues. The ends lost 5 bases at V and 5 bases at J; junction bases unmatched: 5. Per germline, CDR1 SGHAT and CDR2 FQNNGV. As DNA, the CDR3 is TGTGCCAGCAGCCCGACAGGGAGGACTGAAGCTTTCTTT. It specifies CASSPTGRTEAFF.

The rearrangement links TRBV7-2 to TRBJ2-5; D unclear. The CDR3 totals 14 residues. Between the trimmed V and J ends, which lost 0 bases and 6 bases, there was a span of 11 bases. Germline CDR1 and CDR2: SGHTA and FQGNSA. As DNA, the CDR3 is TGTGCCAGCAGCTTAGCGTCCCAGGCTAAGACCCAGTACTTC. It specifies CASSLASQAKTQYF.

This clone has a single count. The V call is TRBV27, the J call TRBJ2-2; 9 positions match TRBD1. The J segment lost 4 bases and the V segment lost 3 bases, leaving 9 bases of the junction unmatched. The CDR3 contains 17 residues. CDR1 is MNHEY and CDR2 is SMNVEV in the germline V gene (reference sequence). CDR3 protein: CASSFGQGPPFTGELFF. CDR3 sequence (DNA): TGTGCCAGCAGTTTCGGACAGGGGCCGCCCTTCACCGGGGAGCTGTTTTTT.

J is TRBJ2-3 and V is TRBV6-5; maybe TRBD2 (6 bases). Trimming stripped 6 bases from V and 3 bases from J, with 16 bases between. This CDR3 comprises 15 residues. The germline gives CDR1 MNHEY, CDR2 SVGAGI. CDR3 DNA sequence: TGTGCCAGCAGCCCGAGCGGAGGGGCGACAGATACGCAGTATTTT. It specifies CASSPSGGATDTQYF.

V gene TRBV10-2 combines with J gene TRBJ1-5; 8 bases are shared with TRBD1. Germline lookup yields CDR1 WSHSY and CDR2 SAAADI. The CDR3 has 13 amino acids. The junction had 2 bases not matched to a gene; V was cut back by 5 bases and J by 5 bases. The CDR3 nucleotides read TGCGCCAGCAGTCAGGGGGCCTATCAGCCCCAGCATTTT. Its translation is CASSQGAYQPQHF.

A note on this clone: Germline and junction disagree at one end, which may indicate a read error. The chain couples TRBV19 to TRBJ2-1, with D maybe TRBD2 (5 bases). Germline-derived CDR1 and CDR2 are LNHDA and SQIVND (reference sequence). The CDR3 has 12 residues. The CDR3 reads CASSPGGSSGVF. The CDR3 nucleotides read TGTGCCAGTAGCCCTGGAGGTAGTAGTGGTGTCTTC.

The chain carries TRBV5-1 and TRBJ2-5; maybe TRBD2 (6 bases). The CDR3 loop spans 14 amino acids. Germline V gene data show CDR1 as SGHRS and CDR2 as YFSETQ. The V end was cut by 6 bases, the J end by 6 bases, with 18 bases between. CDR3 in DNA: TGCGCCAGCACCCCCCGCCAGGAGGGGCAGACCCAGTACTTC. Translating gives CASTPRQEGQTQYF.

In this sample, this clone turned up a few times. The chain carries TRBV5-5 and TRBJ2-7, with 7 nucleotides matching TRBD2. V lost 4 bases and J lost 4; bases outside the gene matches: 5. This CDR3 is 13 amino acids long. Germline V gene sequence: CDR1 SGHKS, CDR2 YYEKEE (reference sequence). CDR3 coding DNA: TGTGCCAGCAGCCCCGGGGGGAGGTACGAGCAGTACGTC. Protein product: CASSPGGRYEQYV.

The gene calls are TRBV21-1 and TRBJ1-3. TRBV21-1 is labeled a pseudogene. The length of the CDR3 is 17 residues. The CDR3 sequence is CASSRALAGLSGNTIYF. DNA of the CDR3: TGTGCCAGCAGCAGAGCTCTCGCGGGGTTATCTGGAAACACCATATATTTT.

This sequence joins TRBV4-2 and TRBJ2-7, with D possibly being TRBD1 (6 bases). This CDR3 region has 14 residues. Trimming took off 1 base at V and 7 bases at J, with 14 bases between the two ends. CDR1 and CDR2 from the germline V gene are LGHNA and YNFKEQ. The chain's CDR3 is CASSQGGGAWEQYF. The CDR3 nucleotides are TGTGCCAGCAGCCAAGGAGGGGGTGCTTGGGAGCAGTACTTC.

In this sample, this clone turned up once. The CDR3 region has the DNA TGTGCCAGCAGTTACAGCGGGGGCGCGAATCAGCCCCAGCATTTT. Its translation is CASSYSGGANQPQHF. The genes are TRBV6-5 and TRBJ1-5; TRBD1 is a possible D gene (6 bases). Looked up from germline, CDR1 is MNHEY and CDR2 is SVGAGI. V lost 2 bases and J 4 bases, leaving 12 bases between the germline ends. The CDR3 covers 15 residues.

This chain uses TRBV5-8 with TRBJ1-4; D is unresolved. V shed 4 bases and J shed 3 bases, with 19 bases lying between them. The CDR3 is 17 amino acids. The germline V gene encodes CDR1 SGHTS and CDR2 YDEGEE. The CDR3 bases are TGTGCCAGCAGCAGGACCCCCTGGGAGATGGCTAATGAAAAACTGTTTTTT. It translates to CASSRTPWEMANEKLFF.

The rearrangement joins TRBV9 to TRBJ1-3; D perhaps matches TRBD1 (6 bases). CDR3 length: 17 residues. V dropped 3 bases and J dropped 0 bases, with 16 bases sitting between them. Germline-derived CDR1 and CDR2 are SGDLS and YYNGEE. In nucleotides, the CDR3 is TGTGCCAGCAGCGGTGGACAGTTTGAACTCTCTGGAAACACCATATATTTT. This translates into CASSGGQFELSGNTIYF. The full variable domain, its missing parts supplied by reference TRBV9 and TRBJ1-3, is DSGVTQTPKHLITATGQRVTLRCSPRSGDLSVYWYQQSLDQGLQFLIQYYNGEERAKGNILERFSAQQFPDLHSELNLSSLELGDSALYFCASSGGQFELSGNTIYFGEGSWLTVV.